These 7 T cell receptor beta chains originate from one sample sequenced in a study of a mutant IDH1 vaccine in newly diagnosed glioma. The repertoire was sequenced with immunoSEQ multiplex PCR; TCRdb's copy has only in-frame clones and lacks some. In the table there are about 60,000 clones, under 90% of which are singletons. Noted time point: week 35, safety follow-up. Each dose delivered 300 ug of mutant IDH1 20-mer peptide subcutaneously with imiquimod. These receptors' targets are unknown. The sample consisted of PBMCs, taken from a glioma patient whose treatment included an IDH1 peptide vaccine. The receptors derive from a man aged 25-40 years with glioma.

The genes are TRBV5-1 and TRBJ1-1, with D unclear. The CDR3 length is 14 residues. The V and J ends lost 0 bases and 7 bases respectively, with 13 bases between them. Germline V gene data show CDR1 as SGHRS and CDR2 as YFSETQ. CDR3 protein: CASSLVGNSDEAFF. In DNA, the CDR3 is TGCGCCAGCAGCTTGGTAGGGAACTCAGATGAAGCTTTCTTT.

This chain uses TRBV11-1 with TRBJ1-2, with a weak D call TRBD1 (5 bases). V gave up 2 bases and J gave up 3 bases, with 16 bases separating them. This CDR3 comprises 16 residues. Germline CDR1 SGHAT, CDR2 FQDESV (reference sequence). The CDR3 sequence: CASSLLGPAGDYGYTF. In nucleotides, the CDR3 is TGTGCCAGCAGCTTACTAGGACCGGCGGGGGACTATGGCTACACCTTC. Using reference TRBV11-1 and TRBJ1-2 for the parts outside the CDR3, the full variable domain is EAEVAQSPRYKITEKSQAVAFWCDPISGHATLYWYRQILGQGPELLVQFQDESVVDDSQLPKDRFSAERLKGVDSTLKIQPAELGDSAMYLCASSLLGPAGDYGYTFGSGTRLTVV.

The chain couples TRBV7-9 to TRBJ2-1; D is unclear. The CDR3 sequence is 12 residues long. V was pared by 1 base and J by 6 bases, with 4 bases between. CDR1 is SEHNR, CDR2 FQNEAQ, per germline (reference sequence). The CDR3 loop reads CASSLGFNEQFF. The DNA of the CDR3 is TGTGCCAGCAGCTTAGGATTCAATGAGCAGTTCTTC.

As for this clone: Other DNA sequences from this sample encode an identical CDR3 as well. The V call is TRBV5-1, the J call TRBJ1-1, with no clear D. The V gene's germline CDR1 is SGHRS and CDR2 YFSETQ. V was shortened by 0 bases and J by 8 bases, with 5 bases between the two germline ends. The CDR3 is 11 residues long. CDR3 protein: CASSLGREAFF. CDR3 bases: TGCGCCAGCAGCTTGGGCAGGGAAGCTTTCTTT.

The CDR3 DNA reads TGTGCCAGCAGCTTAGCAGGAGGGGCAACTAATGAAAAACTGTTTTTT. Translated, it gives CASSLAGGATNEKLFF. The chain is built from TRBV11-2 and TRBJ1-4; D may be TRBD1 (5 bases). V was cut by 1 base and J by 0 bases, with 9 bases left in between. This CDR3 contains 16 residues. CDR1 is SGHAT and CDR2 is FQNNGV in the germline V gene.

This clone was observed a handful of times. J is TRBJ2-7 and V is TRBV19; maybe TRBD1 (6 bases). Trimming cost V 6 bases and J 1 base, with 10 bases left between them. Looked up from germline, CDR1 is LNHDA and CDR2 is SQIVND (reference sequence). The CDR3 loop spans 13 amino acids. CDR3 sequence: CASRRTDSYEQYF. CDR3 nucleotide sequence: TGTGCCAGTAGACGGACAGATTCCTACGAGCAGTACTTC.

This clone was counted a single time. This chain joins TRBV10-3 and TRBJ1-6; D gene uncertain. CDR3 length: 15 residues. Between the trimmed V and J ends, which lost 4 bases and 7 bases, there was a span of 14 bases. CDR1 ENHRY and CDR2 SYGVKD come from the germline V gene. CDR3 DNA: TGTGCCATCAGTGGATCTAATCCGGGGAATTCACCCCTCCACTTT. Protein sequence: CAISGSNPGNSPLHF.